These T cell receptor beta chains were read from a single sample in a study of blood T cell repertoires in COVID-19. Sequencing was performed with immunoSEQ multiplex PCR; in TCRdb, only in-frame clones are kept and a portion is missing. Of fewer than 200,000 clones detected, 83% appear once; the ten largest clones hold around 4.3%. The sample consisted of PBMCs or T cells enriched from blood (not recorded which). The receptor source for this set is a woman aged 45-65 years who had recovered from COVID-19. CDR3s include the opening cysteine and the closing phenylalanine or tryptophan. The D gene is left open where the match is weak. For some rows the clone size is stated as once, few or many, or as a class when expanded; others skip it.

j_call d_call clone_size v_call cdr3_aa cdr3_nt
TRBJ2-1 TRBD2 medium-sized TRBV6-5 CASRIERGGGDEQFF TGTGCCAGCAGAATCGAGCGGGGGGGCGGCGATGAGCAGTTCTTC
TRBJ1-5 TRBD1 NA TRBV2 CASSGQGGGNQPQHF TGTGCCAGCAGTGGGCAGGGGGGTGGCAATCAGCCCCAGCATTTT
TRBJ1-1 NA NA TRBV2 CASSEQDVGANTEAFF TGTGCCAGCAGTGAGCAGGATGTGGGGGCGAACACTGAAGCTTTCTTT
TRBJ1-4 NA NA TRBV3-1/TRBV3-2 CASSLLGRGRNEKLFF TGTGCCAGCAGCCTACTCGGGAGAGGGAGAAATGAAAAACTGTTTTTT
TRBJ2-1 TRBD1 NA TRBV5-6 CASSPKSGTGPYNEQFF TGTGCCAGCAGCCCTAAGTCGGGGACAGGGCCCTACAATGAGCAGTTCTTC
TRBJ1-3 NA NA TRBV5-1 CASSLGSPGNTIYF TGCGCCAGCAGCCTTGGCTCTCCTGGAAACACCATATATTTT
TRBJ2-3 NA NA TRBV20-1 CSAAGSGTQYF TGCAGTGCTGCAGGGTCGGGTACGCAGTATTTT
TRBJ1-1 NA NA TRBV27 CASSLSGRGGTEAFF TGTGCCAGCAGTTTGTCGGGCAGGGGTGGAACTGAAGCTTTCTTT
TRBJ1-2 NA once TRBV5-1 CASSLGDDYGYTF TGCGCCAGCTCCTTAGGGGATGACTATGGCTACACCTTC
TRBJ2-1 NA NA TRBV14 CASSQDKAGLPYNEQFF TGTGCCAGCAGCCAAGATAAGGCGGGATTACCCTACAATGAGCAGTTCTTC
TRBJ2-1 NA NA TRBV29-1 CSVGHGIYNEQFF TGCAGCGTTGGTCACGGGATCTACAATGAGCAGTTCTTC
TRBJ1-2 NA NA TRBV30 CAAHTQPGYGYTF TGTGCCGCGCACACCCAACCAGGCTATGGCTACACCTTC
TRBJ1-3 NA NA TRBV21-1 CASSKGEQSSGNTIYF TGTGCCAGCAGCAAAGGTGAGCAAAGCTCTGGAAACACCATATATTTT
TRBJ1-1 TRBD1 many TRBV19 CASSAHTGGDTEAFF TGTGCCAGTAGCGCCCACACAGGGGGGGACACTGAAGCTTTCTTT
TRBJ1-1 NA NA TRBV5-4 CASSRNLQGTEAFF TGTGCCAGCAGCCGAAATCTACAGGGTACTGAAGCTTTCTTT
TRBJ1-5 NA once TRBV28 CASSLGGSGQPQHF TGTGCCAGCAGTTTGGGAGGTAGTGGTCAGCCCCAGCATTTT
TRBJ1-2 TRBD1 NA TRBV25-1 CASSEFGGTGRDYGYTF TGTGCCAGCAGTGAATTTGGCGGGACAGGGAGGGACTATGGCTACACCTTC
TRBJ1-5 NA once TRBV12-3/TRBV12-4 CASSLLGRGRHF TGTGCCAGCAGTTTGTTAGGCAGGGGAAGGCATTTT
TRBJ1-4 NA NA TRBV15 CATTHDRSNEKLFF TGTGCCACCACCCATGACAGAAGTAATGAAAAACTGTTTTTT
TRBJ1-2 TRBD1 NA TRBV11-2 CASSSVTGTAINYGYTF TGTGCCAGCAGTTCCGTAACCGGGACAGCGATTAACTATGGCTACACCTTC
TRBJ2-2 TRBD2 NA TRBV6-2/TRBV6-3 CASSSISGMLGELFF TGTGCCAGCAGTTCGATTAGCGGGATGTTGGGGGAGCTGTTTTTT
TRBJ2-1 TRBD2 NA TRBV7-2 CASSLPGLAGTSYNEQFF TGTGCCAGCAGCTTGCCGGGACTAGCGGGAACTTCCTACAATGAGCAGTTCTTC
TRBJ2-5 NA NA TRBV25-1 CASSKETGPETQYF TGTGCCAGCAGTAAAGAGACAGGCCCCGAGACCCAGTACTTC
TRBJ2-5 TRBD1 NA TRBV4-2 CASSQEGQGSGTQYF TGTGCCAGCAGCCAAGAGGGACAGGGGTCGGGGACCCAGTACTTC
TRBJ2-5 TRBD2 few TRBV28 CASRHPAGGQETQYF TGTGCCAGCAGACATCCAGCGGGGGGCCAAGAGACCCAGTACTTC
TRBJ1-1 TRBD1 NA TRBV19 CASSIPRTGLKNTEAFF TGTGCCAGTAGTATACCACGGACAGGGCTGAAGAACACTGAAGCTTTCTTT
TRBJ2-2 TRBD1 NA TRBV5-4 CASSRQDRANTGELFF TGTGCCAGCAGCCGACAGGACAGGGCGAACACCGGGGAGCTGTTTTTT
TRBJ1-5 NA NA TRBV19 CASTKRDSRNQPQHF TGTGCCAGTACCAAACGGGACTCCCGCAATCAGCCCCAGCATTTT
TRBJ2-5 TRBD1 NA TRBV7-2 CASSLAGTGIETQYF TGTGCCAGCAGCTTAGCGGGGACAGGAATAGAGACCCAGTACTTC
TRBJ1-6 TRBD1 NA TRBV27 CATRTGELRNSPLHF TGTGCCACCCGGACAGGGGAATTGAGAAATTCACCCCTCCACTTT
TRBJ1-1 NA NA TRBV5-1 CASSLNEGNTEAFF TGCGCCAGCAGCTTGAATGAGGGGAACACTGAAGCTTTCTTT
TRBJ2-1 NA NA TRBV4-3 CASSTQLNEQFF TGCGCCAGCAGCACCCAACTCAATGAGCAGTTCTTC
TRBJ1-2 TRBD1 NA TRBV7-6 CASGPGQGARYTF TGTGCCAGCGGACCGGGACAGGGGGCTAGGTACACCTTC
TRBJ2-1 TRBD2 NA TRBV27 CASTIGTSGNNEQFF TGTGCCAGCACCATTGGGACTAGCGGCAACAATGAGCAGTTCTTC
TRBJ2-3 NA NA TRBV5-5 CASSSWGESTDTQYF TGTGCCAGCAGTTCGTGGGGGGAAAGCACAGATACGCAGTATTTT
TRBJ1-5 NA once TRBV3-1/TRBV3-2 CASSQGHRNQPQHF TGTGCCAGCAGCCAGGGACATCGCAATCAGCCCCAGCATTTT
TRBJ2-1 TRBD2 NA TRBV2 CASSLNGGSYNEQFF TGTGCCAGCAGTCTAAACGGGGGGTCCTACAATGAGCAGTTCTTC
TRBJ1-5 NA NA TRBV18 CASSERQRLGQPQHF TGTGCCAGCTCTGAAAGACAGAGGCTGGGTCAGCCCCAGCATTTT
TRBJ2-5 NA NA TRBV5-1 CASSLAPAGVQETQYF TGCGCCAGCAGCTTGGCCCCCGCCGGGGTCCAAGAGACCCAGTACTTC
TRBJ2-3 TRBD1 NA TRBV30 CAWSPGQLTTDTQYF TGTGCCTGGAGTCCGGGACAGCTCACCACAGATACGCAGTATTTT
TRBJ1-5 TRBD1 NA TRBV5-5 CASSLDRGNQPQHF TGTGCCAGCAGCCTAGACAGGGGCAATCAGCCCCAGCATTTT
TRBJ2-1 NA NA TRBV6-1 CASSEALRRTHNSYNEQFF TGTGCCAGCAGTGAAGCGCTCCGGAGAACCCATAACTCCTACAATGAGCAGTTCTTC
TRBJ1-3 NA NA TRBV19 CASSIRGSSGNTIYF TGTGCCAGTAGTATACGGGGTTCCTCTGGAAACACCATATATTTT
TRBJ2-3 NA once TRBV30 CAWSVSSVTDTQYF TGTGCCTGGAGTGTCTCGAGCGTCACAGATACGCAGTATTTT
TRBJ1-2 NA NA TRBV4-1 CASSEGGRQNGYTF TGCGCCAGCAGCGAAGGAGGACGACAGAATGGCTACACCTTC